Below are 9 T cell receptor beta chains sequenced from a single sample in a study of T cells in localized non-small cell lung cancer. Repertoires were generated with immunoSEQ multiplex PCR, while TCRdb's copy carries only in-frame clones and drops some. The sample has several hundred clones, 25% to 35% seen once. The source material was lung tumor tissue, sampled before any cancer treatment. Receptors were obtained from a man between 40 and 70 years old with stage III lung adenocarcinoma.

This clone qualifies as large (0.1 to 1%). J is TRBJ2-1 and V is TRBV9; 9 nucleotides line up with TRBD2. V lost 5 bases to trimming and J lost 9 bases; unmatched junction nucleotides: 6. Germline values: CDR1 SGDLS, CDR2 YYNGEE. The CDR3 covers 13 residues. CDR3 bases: TGTGCCAGCAGTGATGGACTAGCGCCTGAGCAGTTCTTC. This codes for CASSDGLAPEQFF. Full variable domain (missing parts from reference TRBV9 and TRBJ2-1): DSGVTQTPKHLITATGQRVTLRCSPRSGDLSVYWYQQSLDQGLQFLIQYYNGEERAKGNILERFSAQQFPDLHSELNLSSLELGDSALYFCASSDGLAPEQFFGPGTRLTVL.

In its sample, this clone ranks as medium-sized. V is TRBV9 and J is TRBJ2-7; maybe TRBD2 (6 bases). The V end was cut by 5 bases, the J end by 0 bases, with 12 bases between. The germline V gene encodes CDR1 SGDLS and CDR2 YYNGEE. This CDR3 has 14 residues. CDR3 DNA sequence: TGTGCCAGCAGTCGCGGGGTGATCTCCTACGAGCAGTACTTC. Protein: CASSRGVISYEQYF.

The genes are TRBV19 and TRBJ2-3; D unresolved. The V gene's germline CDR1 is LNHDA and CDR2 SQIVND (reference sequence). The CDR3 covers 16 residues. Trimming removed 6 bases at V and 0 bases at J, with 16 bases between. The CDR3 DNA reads TGTGCCAGTAGACCTCCCCGGGCCTCTAGCACAGATACGCAGTATTTT. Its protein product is CASRPPRASSTDTQYF.

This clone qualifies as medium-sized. In nucleotides, the CDR3 is TGTGCCAGCAGCTTAGTTCGCATCCACAATGAGCAGTTCTTC. Translating gives CASSLVRIHNEQFF. This chain uses TRBV11-3 with TRBJ2-1; D is ambiguous. Germline lookup yields CDR1 SGHNT and CDR2 YENEEA. The CDR3 length is 14 residues. V was cut by 1 base and J by 5 bases, with 9 bases left in between.

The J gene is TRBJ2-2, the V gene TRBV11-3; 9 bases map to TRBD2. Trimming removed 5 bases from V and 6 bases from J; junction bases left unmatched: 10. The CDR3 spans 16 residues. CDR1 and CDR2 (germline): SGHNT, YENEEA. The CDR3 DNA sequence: TGTGCCAGCAGCGCAGGCGGGGGGGAGCTGGCCGGGGAGCTGTTTTTT. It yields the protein CASSAGGGELAGELFF.

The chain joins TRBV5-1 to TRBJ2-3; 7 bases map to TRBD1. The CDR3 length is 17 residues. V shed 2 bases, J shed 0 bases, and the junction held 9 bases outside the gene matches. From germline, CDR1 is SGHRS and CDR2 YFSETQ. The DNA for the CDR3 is TGCGCCAGCAGCTTAATCCCCGGGACAGAAAGCACAGATACGCAGTATTTT. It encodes CASSLIPGTESTDTQYF.

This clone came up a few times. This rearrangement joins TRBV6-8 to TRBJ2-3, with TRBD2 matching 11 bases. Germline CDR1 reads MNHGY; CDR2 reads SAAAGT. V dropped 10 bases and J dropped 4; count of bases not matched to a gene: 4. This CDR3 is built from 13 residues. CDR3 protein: CATGLAASDTQYF. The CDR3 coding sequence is TGTGCCACGGGACTAGCGGCCTCAGATACGCAGTATTTT.

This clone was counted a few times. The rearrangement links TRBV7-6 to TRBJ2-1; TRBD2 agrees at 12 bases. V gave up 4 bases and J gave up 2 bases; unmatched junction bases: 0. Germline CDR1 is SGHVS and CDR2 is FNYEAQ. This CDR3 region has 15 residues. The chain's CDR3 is CASSSSGGAYNEQFF. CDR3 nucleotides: TGTGCCAGCAGCTCTAGCGGGGGGGCCTACAATGAGCAGTTCTTC.

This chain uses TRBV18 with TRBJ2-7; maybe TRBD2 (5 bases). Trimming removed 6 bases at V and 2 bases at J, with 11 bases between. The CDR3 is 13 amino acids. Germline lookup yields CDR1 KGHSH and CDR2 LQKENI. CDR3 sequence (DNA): TGTGCCAGCTCTCCAAGCGGTACCTACGAGCAGTACTTC. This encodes CASSPSGTYEQYF.